Given below is one TCR beta chain in context. Its antigen is unidentified. Germline V CDR1 and CDR2: SQVTM, ANQGSEA. CDR3 size: 9 residues. Trimming removed 5 bases from V and 6 bases from J, with 4 bases in between. Researchers prepared the TCRbeta library using unique molecular identifiers, the study reports. TCRdb re-derived calls from the PCR reads in MiXCR, one entry per CDR3 protein. Of about 640,000 distinct CDR3 sequences listed, 10% to 15% are singletons. This record comes from a study of T-cell reconstitution after alpha-beta-depleted transplantation in children. Findings and limits, study-wide: Several patients had high TCRbeta diversity at day 60; it came from surviving recipient T cells and thymic progenitors.

The chain recombines TRBV29-1 with TRBJ1-1; D is ambiguous. The source is a male patient between 5 and 17 years old who had a stem cell transplant for acute myeloid leukemia, so the T cells may come from the graft donor. The sequenced sample was PBMCs, mostly from graft donor cells, obtained 360 days after TCRalphabeta/CD19-depleted stem cell transplant. CDR3 bases: TGCAGCGTTACAGCTGAAGCTTTCTTT. Translation: CSVTAEAFF.